This T cell receptor (beta chain) is drawn from a study of T-cell reconstitution after alpha-beta-depleted transplantation in children. In germline, CDR1 is SGHAT, CDR2 FQDESV (reference sequence). The length of the CDR3 is 18 residues. Unmatched junction bases numbered 14, after V lost 5 bases and J lost 0 bases. Preparation of the TCRbeta library was carried out with unique molecular identifiers. In TCRdb, the PCR reads were re-called with MiXCR into one record per CDR3 protein. The sample includes 500,000 to 600,000 distinct CDR3 sequences, around a third seen only once; the top ten take around 2.5%.

This TCR came from a human donor who donated a stem cell graft to a child with aplastic anemia. J is TRBJ2-3 and V is TRBV11-1, with TRBD1 matching 7 bases. This specimen consisted of PBMCs from the stem cell graft donor, obtained from the stem cell graft. The CDR3 is CASSGRQGTDLSTDTQYF. CDR3 coding DNA: TGTGCCAGCAGCGGACGACAGGGCACGGACCTGAGCACAGATACGCAGTATTTT.